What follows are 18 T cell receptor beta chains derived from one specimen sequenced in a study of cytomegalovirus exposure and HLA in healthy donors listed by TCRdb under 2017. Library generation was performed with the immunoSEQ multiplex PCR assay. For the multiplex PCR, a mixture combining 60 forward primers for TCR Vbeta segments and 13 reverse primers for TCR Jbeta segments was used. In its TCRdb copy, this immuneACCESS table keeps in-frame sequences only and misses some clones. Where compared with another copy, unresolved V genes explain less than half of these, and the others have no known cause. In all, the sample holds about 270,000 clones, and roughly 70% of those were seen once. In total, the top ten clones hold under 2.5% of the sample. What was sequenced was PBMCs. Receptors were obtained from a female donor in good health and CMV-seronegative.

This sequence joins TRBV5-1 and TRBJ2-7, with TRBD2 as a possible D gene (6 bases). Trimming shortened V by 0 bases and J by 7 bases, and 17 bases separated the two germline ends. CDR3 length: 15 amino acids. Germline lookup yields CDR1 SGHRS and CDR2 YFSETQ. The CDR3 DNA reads TGCGCCAGCAGCTTGGTCGGGAGCGGTCGAGGGGAGCAGTACTTC. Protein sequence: CASSLVGSGRGEQYF.

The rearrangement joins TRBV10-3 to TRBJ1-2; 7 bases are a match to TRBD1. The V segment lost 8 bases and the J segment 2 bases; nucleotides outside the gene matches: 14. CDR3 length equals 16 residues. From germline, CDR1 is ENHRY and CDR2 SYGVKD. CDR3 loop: CAIRPPGTVVNYGYTF. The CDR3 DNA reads TGTGCCATCCGCCCCCCCGGGACAGTCGTCAACTATGGCTACACCTTC.

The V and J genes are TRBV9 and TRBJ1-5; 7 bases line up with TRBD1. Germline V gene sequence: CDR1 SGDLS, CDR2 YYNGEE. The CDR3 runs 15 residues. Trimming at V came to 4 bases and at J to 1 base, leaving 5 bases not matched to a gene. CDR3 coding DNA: TGTGCCAGCAGCCCGACAGGGTTGAGCAATCAGCCCCAGCATTTT. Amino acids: CASSPTGLSNQPQHF.

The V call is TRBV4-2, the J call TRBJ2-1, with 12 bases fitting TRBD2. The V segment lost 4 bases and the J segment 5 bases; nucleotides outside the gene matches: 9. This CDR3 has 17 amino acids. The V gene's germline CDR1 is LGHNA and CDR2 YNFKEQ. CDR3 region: CASSRSPGLAGNNEQFF. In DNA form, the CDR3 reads TGTGCCAGCAGCCGGTCTCCGGGACTAGCGGGTAACAATGAGCAGTTCTTC.

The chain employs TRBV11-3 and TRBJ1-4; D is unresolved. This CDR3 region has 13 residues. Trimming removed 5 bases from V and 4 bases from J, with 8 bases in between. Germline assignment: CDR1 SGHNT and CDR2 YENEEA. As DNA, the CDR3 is TGTGCCAGCAGCCTCCCCTTTAATGAAAAACTGTTTTTT. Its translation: CASSLPFNEKLFF.

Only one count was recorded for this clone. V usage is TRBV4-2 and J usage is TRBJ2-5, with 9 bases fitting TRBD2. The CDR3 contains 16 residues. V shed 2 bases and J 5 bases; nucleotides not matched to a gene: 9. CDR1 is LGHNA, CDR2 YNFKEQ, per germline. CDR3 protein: CASSQRGSGRMETQYF. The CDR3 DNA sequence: TGTGCCAGCAGCCAAAGGGGTAGCGGGAGAATGGAGACCCAGTACTTC.

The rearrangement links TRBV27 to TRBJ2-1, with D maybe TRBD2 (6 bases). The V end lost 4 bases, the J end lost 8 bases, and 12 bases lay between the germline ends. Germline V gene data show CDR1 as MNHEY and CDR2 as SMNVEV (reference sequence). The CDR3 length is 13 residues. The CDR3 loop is CASSWEANDEQFF. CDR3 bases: TGTGCCAGCAGTTGGGAGGCCAACGATGAGCAGTTCTTC.

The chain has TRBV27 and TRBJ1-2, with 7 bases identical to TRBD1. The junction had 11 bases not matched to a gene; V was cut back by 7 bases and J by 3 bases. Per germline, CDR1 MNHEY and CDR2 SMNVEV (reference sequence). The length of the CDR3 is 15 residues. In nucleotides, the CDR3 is TGTGCCAGCACCACCTCCCCCGGGACAGACTATGGCTACACCTTC. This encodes CASTTSPGTDYGYTF.

The CDR3 loop reads CASSVSFDQETQYF. CDR3 in DNA: TGTGCCAGCAGCGTCAGTTTTGACCAAGAGACCCAGTACTTC. The genes are TRBV9 and TRBJ2-5; D unresolved. Germline CDR1 reads SGDLS; CDR2 reads YYNGEE. Trimming removed 2 bases from V and 0 bases from J, with 8 bases in between. CDR3 length: 14 residues.

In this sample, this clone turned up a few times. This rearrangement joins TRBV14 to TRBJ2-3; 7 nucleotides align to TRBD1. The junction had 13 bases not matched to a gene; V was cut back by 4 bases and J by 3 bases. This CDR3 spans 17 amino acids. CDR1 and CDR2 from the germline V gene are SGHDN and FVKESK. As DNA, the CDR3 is TGTGCCAGCAGCCGCAGACTGAACCCAGGGGGTACAGATACGCAGTATTTT. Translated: CASSRRLNPGGTDTQYF.

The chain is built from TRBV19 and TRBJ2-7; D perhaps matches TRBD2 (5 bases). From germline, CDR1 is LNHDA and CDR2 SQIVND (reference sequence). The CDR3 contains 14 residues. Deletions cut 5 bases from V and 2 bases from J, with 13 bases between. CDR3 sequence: CASSPADSTYEQYF. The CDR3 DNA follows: TGTGCCAGTAGTCCTGCGGACTCCACCTACGAGCAGTACTTC.

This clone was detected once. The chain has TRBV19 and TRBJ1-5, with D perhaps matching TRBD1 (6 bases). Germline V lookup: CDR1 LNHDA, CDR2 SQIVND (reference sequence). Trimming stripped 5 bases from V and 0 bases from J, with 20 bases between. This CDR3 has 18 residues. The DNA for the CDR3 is TGTGCCAGTAGTCCGAAGAGACAGGTAGCCTATAGCAATCAGCCCCAGCATTTT. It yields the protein CASSPKRQVAYSNQPQHF.

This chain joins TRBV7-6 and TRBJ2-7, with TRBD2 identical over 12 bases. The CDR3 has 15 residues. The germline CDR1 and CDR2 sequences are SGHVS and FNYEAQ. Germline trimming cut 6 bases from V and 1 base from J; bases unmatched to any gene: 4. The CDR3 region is CASSQLAGGSYEQYF. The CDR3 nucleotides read TGTGCCAGCAGTCAACTAGCGGGAGGTTCCTACGAGCAGTACTTC. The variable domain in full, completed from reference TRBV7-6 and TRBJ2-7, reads GAGVSQSPRYKVTKRGQDVALRCDPISGHVSLYWYRQALGQGPEFLTYFNYEAQQDKSGLPNDRFSAERPEGSISTLTIQRTEQRDSAMYRCASSQLAGGSYEQYFGPGTRLTVT.

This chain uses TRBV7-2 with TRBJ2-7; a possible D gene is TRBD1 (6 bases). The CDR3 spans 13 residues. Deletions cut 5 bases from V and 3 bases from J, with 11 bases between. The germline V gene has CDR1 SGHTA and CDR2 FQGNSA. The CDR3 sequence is CASSPQGIYEQYF. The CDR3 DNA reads TGTGCCAGCAGCCCCCAGGGGATCTACGAGCAGTACTTC.

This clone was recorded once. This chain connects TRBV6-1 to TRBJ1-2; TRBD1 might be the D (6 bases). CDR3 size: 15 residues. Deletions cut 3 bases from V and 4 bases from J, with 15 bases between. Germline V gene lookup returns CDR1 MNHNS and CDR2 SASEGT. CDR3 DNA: TGTGCCAGCAGTGAGAGGGGGGGGCTCGGCTATGGCTACACCTTC. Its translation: CASSERGGLGYGYTF.

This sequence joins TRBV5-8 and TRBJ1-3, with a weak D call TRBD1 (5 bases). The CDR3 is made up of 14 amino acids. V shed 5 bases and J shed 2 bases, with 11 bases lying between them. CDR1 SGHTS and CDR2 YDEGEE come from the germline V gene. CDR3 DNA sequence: TGTGCCAGCAGGTGGGGGGAGACTGGAAACACCATATATTTT. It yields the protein CASRWGETGNTIYF. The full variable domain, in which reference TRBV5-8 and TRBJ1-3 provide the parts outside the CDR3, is EAGVTQSPTHLIKTRGQQATLRCSPISGHTSVYWYQQALGLGLQFLLWYDEGEERNRGNFPPRFSGRQFPNYSSELNVNALELEDSALYLCASRWGETGNTIYFGEGSWLTVV.

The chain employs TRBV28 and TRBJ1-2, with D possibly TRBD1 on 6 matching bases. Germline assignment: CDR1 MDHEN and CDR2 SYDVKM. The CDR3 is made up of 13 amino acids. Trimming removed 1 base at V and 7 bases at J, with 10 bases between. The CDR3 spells CASSLFRGTGYTF. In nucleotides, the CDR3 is TGTGCCAGCAGTTTATTCAGGGGTACTGGCTACACCTTC.

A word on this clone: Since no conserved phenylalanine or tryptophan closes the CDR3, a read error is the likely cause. CDR3: CASSLQLAKNIQYL. The CDR3 coding sequence is TGTGCCAGCAGCTTACAGTTAGCCAAAAACATTCAGTACCTC. This chain connects TRBV7-9 to TRBJ2-4, with no clear D. Germline V gives CDR1 SEHNR, CDR2 FQNEAQ (reference sequence). This CDR3 has 14 amino acids. The V end was cut by 2 bases, the J end by 0 bases, with 5 bases between.